Sequencing of this T cell receptor beta chain was carried out in a study of OX40 agonist ivuxolimab in advanced cancers. About the study: An agonistic anti-OX40 (CD134) antibody, ivuxolimab, was used to treat the patients. Past anti-PD-1, anti-PD-L1 or anti-CTLA-4 therapy was accepted, and 40% to 45% had received some.

TCRdb's table, derived via immunoSEQ multiplex PCR, lists solely in-frame clones and lacks some. The repertoire holds more than 80,000 clones, with under 95% as singletons. V lost 4 bases, J lost 6 bases, and 21 bases lay in between. Germline V gene lookup returns CDR1 MGHRA and CDR2 YSYEKL. This CDR3 is built from 17 residues. Specimen: CD4+ or CD8+ T cells sorted from blood, collected in a trial of the OX40 agonist ivuxolimab. The chain has TRBV4-1 and TRBJ1-4; no definite D call. This sequence originates from an adult with an advanced solid tumor such as melanoma, head and neck, liver or kidney cancer. CDR3 loop: CASSPTLKRPPYEKLFF. The CDR3 bases are TGCGCCAGCAGCCCCACTCTAAAGAGGCCCCCCTATGAAAAACTGTTTTTT.